This is a list of T cell receptor beta chains from one sample in a study of shared clonotypes between healthy human individuals. The protocol was immunoSEQ multiplex PCR, while the TCRdb copy is restricted to in-frame clones and leaves out a portion. The sample yields fewer than 600,000 clones, roughly four fifths seen once. Sequenced material: PBMCs. All receptors come from a woman between 40 and 55 years old in good health. Some clones in this sample may be carry-over from other donors' samples. CDR3s include the opening cysteine and the closing phenylalanine or tryptophan. D genes are given only for firm matches.

V gene: TRBV30; D gene: TRBD2; CDR3 protein: CAWSWGGQETQYF
V gene: TRBV19; D gene: -; CDR3 protein: CASSIGPGINYEQYF
V gene: TRBV28; D gene: TRBD2; CDR3 protein: CASSPGLAGGGGETQYF
V gene: TRBV28; D gene: -; CDR3 protein: CASSLRGASNQPQHF
V gene: TRBV5-5; D gene: TRBD2; CDR3 protein: CASSWASGGHGSYEQYF
V gene: TRBV5-4; D gene: TRBD1; CDR3 protein: CASSTNRGLSGNTIYF
V gene: TRBV6-4; D gene: -; CDR3 protein: CASSDSSGSYNEQFF
V gene: TRBV9; D gene: -; CDR3 protein: CASSVVLGGEQYF
V gene: TRBV5-1; D gene: TRBD2; CDR3 protein: CTSSPTSGSYYEQYF
V gene: TRBV30; D gene: -; CDR3 protein: CAWNYGGYEQYF
V gene: TRBV6-1; D gene: -; CDR3 protein: CASSESYRVLNTEAFF
V gene: TRBV9; D gene: TRBD1; CDR3 protein: CASSVGTGTDTQYF
V gene: TRBV28; D gene: TRBD1; CDR3 protein: CASSLTGSPYGYTF